These T cell receptor beta chains were read from a single sample in a study of blood T cell repertoires in COVID-19. Profiled with immunoSEQ multiplex PCR; TCRdb holds only in-frame clones, not every one. The sample yields around 160,000 clones, about four fifths seen once. The sequenced material came from PBMCs or T cells enriched from blood (not recorded which). Receptors originate from a woman aged 60 to 75 who had recovered from COVID-19. Both conserved end residues are part of each CDR3. D genes are given only for firm matches. Size values are once, few and many counts, or a class for expanded clones, and some rows have none.

NA	NA	TRBJ1-2	TRBV29-1	CSVVGPNYGYTF	TGCAGCGTTGTGGGGCCAAACTATGGCTACACCTTC
NA	TRBD2	TRBJ2-3	TRBV19	CASSMGLAGQPSTDTQYF	TGTGCCAGTAGTATGGGACTAGCGGGGCAACCTAGCACAGATACGCAGTATTTT
NA	NA	TRBJ1-4	TRBV5-1	CASSETGSTNEKLFF	TGCGCCAGCAGCGAAACAGGGTCGACTAATGAAAAACTGTTTTTT
NA	NA	TRBJ2-7	TRBV11-2	CASSRVGGDPTEQYF	TGTGCCAGCAGCCGCGTAGGGGGGGACCCTACCGAGCAGTACTTC
NA	NA	TRBJ2-2	TRBV7-2	CASSLAGGAQTGELFF	TGTGCCAGCAGCTTAGCGGGGGGGGCCCAGACCGGGGAGCTGTTTTTT
NA	NA	TRBJ2-7	TRBV2	CASSDPGSSYEQYF	TGTGCCAGCAGTGACCCTGGGAGCTCCTACGAGCAGTACTTC
few	NA	TRBJ2-1	TRBV5-5	CASSPGQTVEQFF	TGTGCCAGCAGCCCCGGACAGACTGTTGAGCAGTTCTTC
NA	NA	TRBJ1-4	TRBV11-2	CASSLGQGAEKLFF	TGTGCCAGCAGCTTAGGTCAGGGTGCTGAAAAACTGTTTTTT
NA	TRBD2	TRBJ2-2	TRBV5-1	CASSQLAGEGGELFF	TGCGCCAGCAGCCAACTAGCGGGGGAAGGCGGGGAGCTGTTTTTT
NA	TRBD1	TRBJ1-1	TRBV27	CASSLSGTGGMTEAFF	TGTGCCAGCAGTTTATCAGGGACAGGGGGGATGACTGAAGCTTTCTTT
NA	NA	TRBJ1-1	TRBV29-1	CSAGSLNTEAFF	TGCAGCGCCGGGTCTCTGAACACTGAAGCTTTCTTT
NA	NA	TRBJ1-2	TRBV14	CASSPQAYYGYTF	TGTGCCAGCAGCCCACAAGCGTACTATGGCTACACCTTC
NA	NA	TRBJ1-2	TRBV6-5	CASSPTRGGVYGYTF	TGTGCCAGCAGCCCGACCCGGGGGGGGGTCTATGGCTACACCTTC
once	TRBD1	TRBJ1-1	TRBV6-5	CASSTYRGSEAFF	TGTGCCAGCAGTACCTACAGGGGTTCTGAAGCTTTCTTT
NA	TRBD1	TRBJ1-4	TRBV27	CASSVTGAGEKLFF	TGTGCCAGCAGTGTGACAGGGGCGGGGGAAAAACTGTTTTTT
NA	NA	TRBJ1-1	TRBV5-4	CASSEEGRENTEAFF	TGTGCCAGCAGCGAGGAGGGCAGGGAGAACACTGAAGCTTTCTTT
NA	NA	TRBJ1-1	TRBV18	CASSPGVGSTEAFF	TGTGCCAGCTCACCGGGGGTCGGGAGCACTGAAGCTTTCTTT
NA	NA	TRBJ1-5	TRBV21-1	CASRTGQSNQPQHF	TGTGCCAGCAGGACAGGGCAGAGCAATCAGCCCCAGCATTTT
NA	NA	TRBJ2-7	TRBV9	CASSVGGGAAEQYF	TGTGCCAGCAGCGTAGGAGGGGGGGCCGCCGAGCAGTACTTC
NA	NA	TRBJ1-2	TRBV5-1	CASSQGIRDINYGYTF	TGCGCCAGCAGCCAAGGAATCCGGGACATAAACTATGGCTACACCTTC
NA	TRBD1	TRBJ1-4	TRBV3-1/TRBV3-2	CASSPGTGGEKLFF	TGTGCCAGCAGTCCCGGGACAGGGGGTGAAAAACTGTTTTTT
NA	NA	TRBJ1-3	TRBV18	CASSTRAERWGNTIYF	TGTGCCAGCTCAACACGGGCAGAGCGGTGGGGAAACACCATATATTTT
NA	TRBD1	TRBJ1-5	TRBV29-1	CSVETGDGNQPQHF	TGCAGCGTTGAGACAGGGGACGGCAATCAGCCCCAGCATTTT
few	TRBD2	TRBJ2-5	TRBV4-1	CASSQEGSSGGETQYF	TGCGCCAGCAGCCAAGAAGGGTCTAGCGGGGGGGAGACCCAGTACTTC
NA	TRBD1	TRBJ2-5	TRBV5-1	CASSSRDRGQETQYF	TGCGCCAGCAGCTCCCGGGACAGGGGGCAAGAGACCCAGTACTTC
NA	NA	TRBJ1-6	TRBV3-1/TRBV3-2	CASRTDLLENSPLHF	TGTGCCAGCAGGACTGACCTCCTGGAAAATTCACCCCTCCACTTT
NA	TRBD1	TRBJ1-2	TRBV6-5	CASSFYATGGEGYTF	TGTGCCAGCAGTTTTTACGCTACAGGGGGCGAGGGCTACACCTTC
once	TRBD1	TRBJ2-3	TRBV5-1	CASSLGGFSTDTQYF	TGCGCCAGCAGCTTAGGGGGCTTTAGCACAGATACGCAGTATTTT
NA	NA	TRBJ2-3	TRBV19	CASSIRRTDTQYF	TGTGCCAGTAGTATTCGGAGAACAGATACGCAGTATTTT
NA	TRBD1	TRBJ1-1	TRBV6-6	CASSQTGGGTEAFF	TGTGCCAGCAGTCAAACAGGGGGAGGTACTGAAGCTTTCTTT
NA	TRBD1	TRBJ1-3	TRBV5-5	CASSLAGQVSGNTIYF	TGTGCCAGCAGCTTGGCGGGACAGGTCTCTGGAAACACCATATATTTT
NA	NA	TRBJ2-7	TRBV7-9	CASSHELGDEQYF	TGTGCCAGCAGTCACGAGTTAGGGGACGAGCAGTACTTC
NA	TRBD2	TRBJ2-7	TRBV30	CAWSVTSGAPPYEQYF	TGTGCCTGGAGTGTAACGAGCGGGGCCCCCCCCTACGAGCAGTACTTC
NA	NA	TRBJ1-2	TRBV9	CASSRDRNYGYTF	TGTGCCAGCAGCCGCGACAGGAACTATGGCTACACCTTC
once	NA	TRBJ2-3	TRBV18	CASSQAWGGTDTQYF	TGTGCCAGCTCCCAGGCCTGGGGGGGCACAGATACGCAGTATTTT
NA	NA	TRBJ2-7	TRBV7-8	CASSYLNREEQYF	TGTGCCAGCAGCTATTTAAACAGGGAAGAGCAGTACTTC
NA	TRBD1	TRBJ1-4	TRBV3-1/TRBV3-2	CASSRDRVAKLFF	TGTGCCAGCAGCCGGGACAGGGTGGCAAAACTGTTTTTT
few	TRBD1	TRBJ2-1	TRBV5-1	CASSWGTESEQFF	TGCGCCAGCAGCTGGGGGACAGAAAGTGAGCAGTTCTTC
NA	TRBD2	TRBJ2-1	TRBV5-1	CASSLASRGGLGEQFF	TGCGCCAGCAGCTTGGCCTCCCGGGGGGGCCTCGGAGAGCAGTTCTTC
once	TRBD1	TRBJ2-7	TRBV30	CAWSDGRQGYEQYF	TGTGCCTGGAGTGACGGTAGACAGGGTTACGAGCAGTACTTC
NA	TRBD1	TRBJ2-7	TRBV18	CASSLRQGEYEQYF	TGTGCCAGCTCACTTCGACAGGGAGAATACGAGCAGTACTTC
NA	TRBD1	TRBJ2-3	TRBV7-2	CASSYRTGGTDTQYF	TGTGCCAGCAGCTATCGGACAGGGGGCACAGATACGCAGTATTTT
NA	TRBD2	TRBJ2-1	TRBV20-1	CSASLLAGGPGREQFF	TGCAGTGCTAGTCTTCTAGCGGGGGGGCCGGGCCGTGAGCAGTTCTTC
NA	TRBD1	TRBJ1-1	TRBV5-4	CASSFRDRGLAEAFF	TGTGCCAGCAGCTTTAGGGACAGGGGACTGGCTGAAGCTTTCTTT
NA	NA	TRBJ2-6	TRBV10-3	CAISEEGRPSSGANVLTF	TGTGCCATCAGTGAGGAAGGCAGGCCCTCCTCTGGGGCCAACGTCCTGACTTTC
NA	TRBD2	TRBJ2-1	TRBV6-4	CASSVLAGANEQFF	TGTGCCAGCAGTGTACTAGCGGGGGCAAATGAGCAGTTCTTC
NA	TRBD2	TRBJ2-3	TRBV5-8	CASSWTSGGFQYF	TGTGCCAGCAGTTGGACTAGCGGGGGGTTCCAGTATTTT
many	NA	TRBJ1-5	TRBV19	CASGDTRSYGNQPQHF	TGTGCCAGTGGGGACACCCGGAGTTATGGCAATCAGCCCCAGCATTTT
NA	NA	TRBJ1-5	TRBV19	CASSTYNQPQHF	TGTGCCAGTAGTACTTACAATCAGCCCCAGCATTTT
NA	TRBD1	TRBJ1-2	TRBV18	CASSPQGAPDYGYTF	TGTGCCAGCTCACCACAGGGGGCGCCTGACTATGGCTACACCTTC
NA	NA	TRBJ2-1	TRBV5-1	CASSLVPWQQFF	TGCGCCAGCAGCTTGGTGCCCTGGCAGCAGTTCTTC
NA	NA	TRBJ1-1	TRBV12-5	CASVGAWNTEAFF	TGTGCTAGTGTAGGGGCTTGGAACACTGAAGCTTTCTTT
few	TRBD1	TRBJ1-1	TRBV7-2	CASSLFHGTGNTEAFF	TGTGCCAGCAGCCTTTTTCACGGGACAGGGAACACTGAAGCTTTCTTT